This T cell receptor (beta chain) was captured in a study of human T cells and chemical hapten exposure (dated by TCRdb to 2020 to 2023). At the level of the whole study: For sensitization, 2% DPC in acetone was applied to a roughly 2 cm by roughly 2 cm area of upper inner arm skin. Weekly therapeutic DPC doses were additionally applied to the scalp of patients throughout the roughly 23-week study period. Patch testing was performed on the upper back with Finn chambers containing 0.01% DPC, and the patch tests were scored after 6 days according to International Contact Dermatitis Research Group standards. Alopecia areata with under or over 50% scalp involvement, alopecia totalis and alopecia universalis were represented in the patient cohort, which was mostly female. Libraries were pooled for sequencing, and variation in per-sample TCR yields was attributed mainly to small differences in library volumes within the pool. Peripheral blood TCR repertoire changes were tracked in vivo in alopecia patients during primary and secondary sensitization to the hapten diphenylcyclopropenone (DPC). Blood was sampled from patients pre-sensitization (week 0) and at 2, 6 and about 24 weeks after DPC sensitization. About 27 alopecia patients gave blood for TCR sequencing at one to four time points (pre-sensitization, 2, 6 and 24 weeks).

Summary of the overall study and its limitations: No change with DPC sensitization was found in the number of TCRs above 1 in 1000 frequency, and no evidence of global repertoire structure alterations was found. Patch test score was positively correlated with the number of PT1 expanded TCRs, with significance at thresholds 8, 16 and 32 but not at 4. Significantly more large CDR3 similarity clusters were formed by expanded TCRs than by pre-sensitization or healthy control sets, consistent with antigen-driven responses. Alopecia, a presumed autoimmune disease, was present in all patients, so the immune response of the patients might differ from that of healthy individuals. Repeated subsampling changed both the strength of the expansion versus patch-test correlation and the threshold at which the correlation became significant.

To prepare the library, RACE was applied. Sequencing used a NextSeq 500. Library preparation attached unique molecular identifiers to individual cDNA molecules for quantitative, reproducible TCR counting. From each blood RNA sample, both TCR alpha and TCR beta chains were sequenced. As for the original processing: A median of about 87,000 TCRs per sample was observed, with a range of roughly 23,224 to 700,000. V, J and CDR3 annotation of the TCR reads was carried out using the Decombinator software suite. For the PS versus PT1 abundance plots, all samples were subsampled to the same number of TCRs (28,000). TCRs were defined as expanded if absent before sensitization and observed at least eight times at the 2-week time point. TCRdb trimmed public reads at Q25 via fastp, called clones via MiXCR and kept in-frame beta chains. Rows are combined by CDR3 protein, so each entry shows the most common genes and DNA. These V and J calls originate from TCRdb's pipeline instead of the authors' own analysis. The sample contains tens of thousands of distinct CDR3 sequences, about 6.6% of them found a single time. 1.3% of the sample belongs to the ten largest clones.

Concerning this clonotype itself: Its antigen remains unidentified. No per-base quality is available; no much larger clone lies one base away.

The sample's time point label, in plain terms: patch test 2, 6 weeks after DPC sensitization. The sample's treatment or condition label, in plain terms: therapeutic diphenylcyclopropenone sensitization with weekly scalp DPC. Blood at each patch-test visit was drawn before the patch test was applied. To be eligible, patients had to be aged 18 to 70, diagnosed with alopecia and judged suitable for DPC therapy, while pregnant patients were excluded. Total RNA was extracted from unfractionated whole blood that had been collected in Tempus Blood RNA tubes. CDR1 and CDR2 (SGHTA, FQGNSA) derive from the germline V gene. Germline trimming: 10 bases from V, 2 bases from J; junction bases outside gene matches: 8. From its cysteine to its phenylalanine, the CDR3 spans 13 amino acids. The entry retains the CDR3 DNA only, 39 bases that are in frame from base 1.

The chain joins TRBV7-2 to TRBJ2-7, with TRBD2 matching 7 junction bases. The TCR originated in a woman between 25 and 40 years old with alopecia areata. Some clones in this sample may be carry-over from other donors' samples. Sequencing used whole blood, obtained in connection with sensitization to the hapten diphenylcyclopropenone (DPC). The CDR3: CATRPGTTYEQYF. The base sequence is TGTGCCACCCGTCCCGGGACTACCTACGAGCAGTACTTC.